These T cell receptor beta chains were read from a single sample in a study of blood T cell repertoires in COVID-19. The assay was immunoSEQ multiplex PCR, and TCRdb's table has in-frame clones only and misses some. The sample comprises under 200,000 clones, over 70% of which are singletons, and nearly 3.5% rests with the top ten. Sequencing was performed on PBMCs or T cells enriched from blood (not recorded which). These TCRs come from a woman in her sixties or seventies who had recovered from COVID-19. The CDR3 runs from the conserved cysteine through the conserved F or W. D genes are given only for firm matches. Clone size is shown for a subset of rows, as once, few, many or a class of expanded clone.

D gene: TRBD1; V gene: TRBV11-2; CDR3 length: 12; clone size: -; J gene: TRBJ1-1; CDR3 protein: CASSLDRVVAFF; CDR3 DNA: TGTGCCAGCAGCCTCGACAGGGTTGTGGCTTTCTTT
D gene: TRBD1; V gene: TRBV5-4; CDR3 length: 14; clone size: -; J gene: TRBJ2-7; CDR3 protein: CASSLVQGSPEQYF; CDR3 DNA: TGTGCCAGCAGCTTGGTACAGGGGAGTCCCGAGCAGTACTTC
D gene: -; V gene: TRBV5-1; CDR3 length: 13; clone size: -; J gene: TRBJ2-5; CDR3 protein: CASSLDSRETQYF; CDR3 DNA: TGCGCCAGCAGCTTGGACAGCCGGGAGACCCAGTACTTC
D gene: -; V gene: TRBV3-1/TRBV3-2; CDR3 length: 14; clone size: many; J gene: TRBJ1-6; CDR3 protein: CASSQGPRNSPLHF; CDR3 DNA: TGTGCCAGCAGCCAAGGCCCCAGGAATTCACCCCTCCACTTT
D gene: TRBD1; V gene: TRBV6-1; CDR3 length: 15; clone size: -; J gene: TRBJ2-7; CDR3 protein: CASSEEYRGNHEQYF; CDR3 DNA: TGTGCCAGCAGTGAAGAGTACAGGGGCAACCACGAGCAGTACTTC
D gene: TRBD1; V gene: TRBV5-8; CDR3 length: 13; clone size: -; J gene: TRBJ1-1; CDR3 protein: CASGDRDDTEAFF; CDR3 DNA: TGTGCCAGCGGGGACAGGGATGACACTGAAGCTTTCTTT
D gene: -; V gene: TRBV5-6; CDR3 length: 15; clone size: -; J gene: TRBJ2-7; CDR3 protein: CASSLGQGKQSEQYF; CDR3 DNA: TGTGCCAGCAGCCTGGGCCAGGGCAAGCAGAGCGAGCAGTACTTC
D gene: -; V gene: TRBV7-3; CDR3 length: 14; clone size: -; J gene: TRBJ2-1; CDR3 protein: CASSLRGPGNEQFF; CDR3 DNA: TGTGCCAGCAGCTTAAGGGGGCCTGGCAATGAGCAGTTCTTC
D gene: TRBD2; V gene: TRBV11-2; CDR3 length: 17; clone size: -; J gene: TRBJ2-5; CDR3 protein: CASSLSFSSGASETQYF; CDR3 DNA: TGTGCCAGCAGCTTATCATTTTCTAGCGGGGCTTCGGAGACCCAGTACTTC
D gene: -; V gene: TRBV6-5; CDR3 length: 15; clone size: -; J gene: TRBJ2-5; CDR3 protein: CASTDRRGGGETQYF; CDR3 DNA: TGTGCCAGCACCGATAGGAGGGGGGGCGGGGAGACCCAGTACTTC
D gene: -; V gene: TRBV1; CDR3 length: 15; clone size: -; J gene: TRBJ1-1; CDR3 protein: CTSSQESSMNTEAFF; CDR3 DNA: TGCACCAGCAGCCAAGAATCCAGTATGAACACTGAAGCTTTCTTT
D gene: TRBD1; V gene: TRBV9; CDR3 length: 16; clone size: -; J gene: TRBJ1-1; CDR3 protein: CASSVATTGSYTEAFF; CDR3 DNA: TGTGCCAGCAGCGTAGCTACGACAGGGTCGTACACTGAAGCTTTCTTT
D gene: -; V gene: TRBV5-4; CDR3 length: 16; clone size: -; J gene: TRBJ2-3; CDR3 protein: CASSGDYASMSDTQYF; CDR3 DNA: TGTGCCAGCAGCGGTGACTATGCCTCTATGTCAGATACGCAGTATTTT
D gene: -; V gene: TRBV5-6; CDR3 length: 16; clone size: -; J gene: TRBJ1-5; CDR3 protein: CASSRGTASGNQPQHF; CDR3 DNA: TGTGCCAGCAGCCGGGGGACGGCATCGGGCAATCAGCCCCAGCATTTT
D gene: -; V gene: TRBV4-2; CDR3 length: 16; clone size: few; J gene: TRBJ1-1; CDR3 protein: CASSQGPGWGNTEAFF; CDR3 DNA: TGTGCCAGCAGCCAAGGGCCAGGGTGGGGGAACACTGAAGCTTTCTTT
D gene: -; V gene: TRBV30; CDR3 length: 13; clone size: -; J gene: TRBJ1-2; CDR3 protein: CAWSLFQGYGYTF; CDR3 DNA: TGTGCCTGGAGTTTATTTCAGGGGTATGGCTACACCTTC
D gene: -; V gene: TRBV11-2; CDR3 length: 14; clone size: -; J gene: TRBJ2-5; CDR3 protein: CASGYVGQQETQYF; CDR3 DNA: TGTGCCAGCGGTTACGTTGGACAGCAAGAGACCCAGTACTTC
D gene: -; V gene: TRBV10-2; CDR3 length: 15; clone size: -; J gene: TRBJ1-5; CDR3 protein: CASSDWQGSNQPQHF; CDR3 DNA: TGCGCCAGCAGTGACTGGCAGGGTAGCAATCAGCCCCAGCATTTT
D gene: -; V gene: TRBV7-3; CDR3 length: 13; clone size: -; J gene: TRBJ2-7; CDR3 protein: CASSQGRGYEQYF; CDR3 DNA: TGTGCCAGCAGCCAGGGGAGGGGCTACGAGCAGTACTTC
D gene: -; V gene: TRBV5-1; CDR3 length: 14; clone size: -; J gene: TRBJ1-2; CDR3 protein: CASSLGHPTEGYTF; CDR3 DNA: TGCGCCAGCAGCTTAGGACACCCAACGGAAGGCTACACCTTC
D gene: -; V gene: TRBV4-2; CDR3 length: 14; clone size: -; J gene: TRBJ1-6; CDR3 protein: CASSQGFHDSPLHF; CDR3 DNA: TGTGCCAGCAGCCAAGGTTTTCATGATTCACCCCTCCACTTT
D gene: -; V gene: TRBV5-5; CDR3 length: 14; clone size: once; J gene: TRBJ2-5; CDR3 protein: CASSLGTFQETQYF; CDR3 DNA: TGTGCCAGCAGCTTGGGGACTTTTCAAGAGACCCAGTACTTC
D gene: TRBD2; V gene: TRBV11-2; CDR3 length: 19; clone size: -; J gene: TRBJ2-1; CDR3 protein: CASSLTGSRLAGGRNEQFF; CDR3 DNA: TGTGCCAGCAGCTTAACAGGGTCCCGGTTAGCGGGGGGCCGTAATGAGCAGTTCTTC
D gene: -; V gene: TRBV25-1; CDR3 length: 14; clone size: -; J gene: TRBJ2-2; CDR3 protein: CASRSAVDTGELFF; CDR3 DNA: TGTGCCAGCAGATCCGCAGTGGACACCGGGGAGCTGTTTTTT
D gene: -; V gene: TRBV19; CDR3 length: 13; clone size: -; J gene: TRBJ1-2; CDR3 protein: CASSLRILYGYTF; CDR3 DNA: TGTGCCAGTAGCCTCAGGATTCTTTATGGCTACACCTTC
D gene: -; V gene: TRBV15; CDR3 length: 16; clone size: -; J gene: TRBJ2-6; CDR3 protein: CATSTTGRAGANVLTF; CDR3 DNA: TGTGCCACCAGCACCACGGGCAGGGCTGGGGCCAACGTCCTGACTTTC
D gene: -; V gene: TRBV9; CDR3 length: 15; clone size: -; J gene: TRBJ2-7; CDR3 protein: CASSVSRGSPYEQYF; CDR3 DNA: TGTGCCAGCAGCGTATCTAGAGGTTCCCCCTACGAGCAGTACTTC
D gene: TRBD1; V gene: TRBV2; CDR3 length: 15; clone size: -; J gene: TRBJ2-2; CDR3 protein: CASMGTEKNTGELFF; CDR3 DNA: TGTGCCAGCATGGGGACAGAGAAGAACACCGGGGAGCTGTTTTTT
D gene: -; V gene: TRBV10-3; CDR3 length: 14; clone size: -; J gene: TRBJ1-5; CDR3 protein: CAIKEGWGNQPQHF; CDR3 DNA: TGTGCCATCAAAGAGGGCTGGGGCAATCAGCCCCAGCATTTT
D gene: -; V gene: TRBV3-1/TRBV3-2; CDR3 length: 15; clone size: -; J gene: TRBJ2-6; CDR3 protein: CASSLPGAGANVLTF; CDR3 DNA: TGTGCCAGCAGCTTGCCAGGGGCTGGGGCCAACGTCCTGACTTTC
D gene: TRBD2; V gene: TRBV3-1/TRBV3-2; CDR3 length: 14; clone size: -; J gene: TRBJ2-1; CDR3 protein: CASSQLTSGNEQFF; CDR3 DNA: TGTGCCAGCAGCCAATTGACTAGCGGGAATGAGCAGTTCTTC
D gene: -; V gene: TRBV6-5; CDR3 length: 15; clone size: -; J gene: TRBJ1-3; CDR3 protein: CASSPGHGSGNTIYF; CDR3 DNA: TGTGCCAGCAGTCCGGGACACGGCTCTGGAAACACCATATATTTT
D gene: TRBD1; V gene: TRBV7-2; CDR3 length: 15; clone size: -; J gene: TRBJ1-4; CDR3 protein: CASSSGDRINEKLFF; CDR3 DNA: TGTGCCAGCAGCTCAGGGGACAGGATTAATGAAAAACTGTTTTTT